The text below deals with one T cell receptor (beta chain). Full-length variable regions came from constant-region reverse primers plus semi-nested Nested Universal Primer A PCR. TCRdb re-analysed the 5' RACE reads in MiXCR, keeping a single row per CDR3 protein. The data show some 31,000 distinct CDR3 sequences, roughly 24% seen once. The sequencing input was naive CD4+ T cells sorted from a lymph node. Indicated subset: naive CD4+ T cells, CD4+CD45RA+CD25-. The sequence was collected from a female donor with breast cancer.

The CDR3 loop reads CASSPDLGYGYTF. CDR3 nucleotide sequence: TGTGCCAGCAGTCCGGACTTGGGCTATGGCTACACCTTC. This chain links TRBV12-3 or TRBV12-4 with TRBJ1-2; no clear D. There are 13 residues in the CDR3. V was pared by 5 bases and J by 4 bases, with 11 bases between.